This TCR beta chain was profiled in a study of blood T cells in healthy people across ages. General observations from the study: Measured against age, TCR beta diversity per million T cells decreased in a roughly linear manner.

This clonotype occurred once. The antigen is unknown. For the second PCR, which ran for 7 to 11 cycles, a sample-barcoded 5' primer and a J-beta primer mix were used. TCRdb recomputed calls from the 5' RACE reads with MiXCR, one row per CDR3 protein. Here the sample spans 780,000 or so distinct CDR3 sequences, just under 25% being singletons. The V gene's germline CDR1 is MDHEN and CDR2 SYDVKM. This CDR3 is 14 amino acids long. The trim removed 5 bases at V and 7 bases at J, leaving 10 bases unmatched. The same sample was also used in a study of T cells of mothers and their children. That work contributes: Every mother supplied over 9.5 million TCR beta CDR3 reads and every child 2.5 million to 3.5 million.

This TCR was recovered from a boy between 10 and 17 years old in good health. V is TRBV28 and J is TRBJ1-1; 7 nucleotides line up with TRBD1. The sample taken for sequencing was blood. As DNA, the CDR3 is TGTGCCAGCAGTAGTCGACAGGGTCTAGGTGAAGCTTTCTTT. As protein: CASSSRQGLGEAFF.